The rows below give T cell receptor beta chains drawn from one sample of a study of radiotherapy plus CTLA-4 blockade in lung cancer. Here immunoSEQ multiplex PCR was the method, and the copy in TCRdb shows in-frame clones only, minus some. The sample records some 43,000 clones, 80% to 85% being singletons. The material sequenced was peripheral blood, taken from a patient treated with radiotherapy plus ipilimumab. These receptors came from a human donor with non-small cell lung cancer who had stable disease on radiotherapy plus ipilimumab. Each CDR3 is given with its conserved first and last residue. The D gene is left open where the match is weak. Size is omitted from some rows. Given values are once, few, many or a class for expanded clones.

j_gene	abundance	v_gene	d_gene	CDR3nt	CDR3aa
TRBJ2-5	-	TRBV6-5	TRBD2	TGTGCCAGCAGTTACTCGGGGGGAGGGAAGACCCAGTACTTC	CASSYSGGGKTQYF
TRBJ2-3	once	TRBV30	TRBD2	TGTGCCTGGATCGCGGGAGGGGATACGCAGTATTTT	CAWIAGGDTQYF
TRBJ1-2	-	TRBV27	-	TGTGCCAGCAGTTTATCAGCAGGTCCTAACTATGGCTACACCTTC	CASSLSAGPNYGYTF
TRBJ2-5	-	TRBV7-8	TRBD1	TGTGCCAGCAGGATGACAGGGGGTCAAGAGACCCAGTACTTC	CASRMTGGQETQYF
TRBJ1-2	-	TRBV7-9	-	TGTGCCAGCAGCCCCGAGACGGGTAACTATGGCTACACCTTC	CASSPETGNYGYTF
TRBJ1-1	-	TRBV5-8	-	TGTGCCAGCACCCTCTTTACAGGGAACACTGAAGCTTTCTTT	CASTLFTGNTEAFF
TRBJ2-7	few	TRBV28	TRBD2	TGTGCCAGCACCCTGGGCGGGAGCTACGAGCAGTACTTC	CASTLGGSYEQYF
TRBJ2-2	-	TRBV9	-	TGTGCCAGCAGCCCCCCAGGGGCGATCACCGGGGAGCTGTTTTTT	CASSPPGAITGELFF
TRBJ2-5	-	TRBV5-1	TRBD2	TGCGCCAGCAGCACGGGACTAGCGGGAAACCAACAAGAGACCCAGTACTTC	CASSTGLAGNQQETQYF
TRBJ2-7	-	TRBV2	-	TGTGCCAGCAGCCTGGGGGGGGCAGGGGCCTACGAGCAGTACTTC	CASSLGGAGAYEQYF
TRBJ2-1	-	TRBV21-1	-	TGTGCCAGCAGCACCACAGGGATTGGTGAGCAGTTCTTC	CASSTTGIGEQFF
TRBJ2-4	-	TRBV5-1	-	TGCGCCAGCAGCCCCCAACCTCCGGGAATTGGCACCAAAAACATTCAGTACTTC	CASSPQPPGIGTKNIQYF
TRBJ1-2	-	TRBV28	TRBD1	TGTGCCAGCAGTCCGCCGGGACAGGCGTATGGCTACACCTTC	CASSPPGQAYGYTF
TRBJ2-5	-	TRBV7-3	TRBD2	TGTGCCAGCAGCCGAGTGGGGGGGGAGACCCAGTACTTC	CASSRVGGETQYF
TRBJ2-1	-	TRBV5-8	TRBD1	TGTGCCAGCAGCTCGGAGACAGGGTCAAGTGAGCAGTTCTTC	CASSSETGSSEQFF
TRBJ2-5	-	TRBV4-1	-	TGCGCCAGCAGCCCCAGAGCCGTTCCGGCCGGGGAGACCCAGTACTTC	CASSPRAVPAGETQYF
TRBJ2-1	-	TRBV7-8	TRBD2	TGTGCCAGCAGCCCCTGGACTAGCGACAATGAGCAGTTCTTC	CASSPWTSDNEQFF
TRBJ1-3	few	TRBV9	-	TGTGCCAGCAGCGACGGACAGATTCTCTCTGGAAACACCATATATTTT	CASSDGQILSGNTIYF
TRBJ2-4	-	TRBV21-1	-	TGTGCCAGCAGTCCCGACAGACAAACAGCCAAAAACATTCAGTACTTC	CASSPDRQTAKNIQYF
TRBJ1-1	-	TRBV11-3	-	TGTGCCAGCAGCCCCACAGGACCGAACACTGAAGCTTTCTTT	CASSPTGPNTEAFF
TRBJ2-7	-	TRBV7-2	-	TGTGCCAGCACCCCGGGCCTAGCCTCCTACGAGCAGTACTTC	CASTPGLASYEQYF
TRBJ2-2	-	TRBV19	-	TGTGCCAGTAGAAAGGAGAACTTAAACACCGGGGAGCTGTTTTTT	CASRKENLNTGELFF
TRBJ2-7	-	TRBV5-1	TRBD2	TGCGCCAGCAGCCCGGGGGGGAACTACGAGCAGTACTTC	CASSPGGNYEQYF
TRBJ2-6	-	TRBV27	TRBD1	TGTGCCAGCAGTATCGGACAGGGCGTACGAGGGGCCAACGTCCTGACTTTC	CASSIGQGVRGANVLTF
TRBJ2-6	-	TRBV18	TRBD1	TGTGCCAGCTCACCACGGACAGGGGGACGTGGGGCCAACGTCCTGACTTTC	CASSPRTGGRGANVLTF
TRBJ2-7	-	TRBV28	-	TGTGCCAGCAGTTTATCCCGTGCAGGTACTTACGAGCAGTACTTC	CASSLSRAGTYEQYF
TRBJ2-2	-	TRBV28	-	TGTGCCAGCAGTGCCCCCCGGGGGGAGCTGTTTTTT	CASSAPRGELFF
TRBJ2-3	few	TRBV6-4	TRBD2	TGTGCCAGCAGTGAGGGACTAGCGGGAGCAGATACGCAGTATTTT	CASSEGLAGADTQYF
TRBJ2-5	-	TRBV7-2	TRBD1	TGTGCCAGCAGCCTCGGACAGGGGATCACGGGGCAAGAGACCCAGTACTTC	CASSLGQGITGQETQYF
TRBJ1-2	once	TRBV6-6	TRBD1	TGTGCCAGCAGTTACGATGACACAGGGGTGCGGGGCTACACCTTC	CASSYDDTGVRGYTF
TRBJ1-1	-	TRBV11-2	TRBD1	TGTGCCAGCAGCGAACAGGGGTATGGATCCACTGAAGCTTTCTTT	CASSEQGYGSTEAFF
TRBJ2-7	-	TRBV7-9	TRBD1	TGTGCCAGCAGCGCCTTACAGGGGCTACCCTACGAGCAGTACTTC	CASSALQGLPYEQYF
TRBJ2-7	-	TRBV7-6	TRBD1	TGTGCCAGCAGGCCAACGACAGGGGGCGAGGGCTACGAGCAGTACTTC	CASRPTTGGEGYEQYF
TRBJ2-3	-	TRBV7-2	TRBD2	TGTGCCAGCAGCGTACAGAGCGGGAGCAGCACAGATACGCAGTATTTT	CASSVQSGSSTDTQYF
TRBJ2-2	few	TRBV5-1	TRBD2	TGCGCCAGCAGCCCCAGCGGGAGGGCCGACACCGGGGAGCTGTTTTTT	CASSPSGRADTGELFF
TRBJ2-7	-	TRBV6-5	-	TGTGCCAGCAGTTACGACAGCTCCTACGAGCAGTACTTC	CASSYDSSYEQYF
TRBJ2-2	-	TRBV5-8	-	TGTGCCAGCAGCTTGTTGTCTAACGCCGGGGAGCTGTTTTTT	CASSLLSNAGELFF
TRBJ2-5	-	TRBV4-1	-	TGCGCCAGCAGCCAAGATAGCGGCCGTAACGCTTACCAAGAGACCCAGTACTTC	CASSQDSGRNAYQETQYF
TRBJ2-3	-	TRBV7-7	TRBD1	TGTGCCAGCAGCCCAGGGACAGTCACAGATACGCAGTATTTT	CASSPGTVTDTQYF
TRBJ2-7	-	TRBV5-4	-	TGTGCCAGCAGCTGGGGAGTCACTAGTTCCTACGAGCAGTACTTC	CASSWGVTSSYEQYF
TRBJ1-1	-	TRBV6-1	-	TGTGCCAGCAGTGTAACGAGGGAAATGAACACTGAAGCTTTCTTT	CASSVTREMNTEAFF
TRBJ1-4	-	TRBV19	-	TGTGCCAGTAGCCAAACCGGGACAACCGAAAAACTGTTTTTT	CASSQTGTTEKLFF
TRBJ2-7	-	TRBV15	-	TGTGCCACCAGCCGGGACTTAACCTACGAGCAGTACTTC	CATSRDLTYEQYF
TRBJ2-3	-	TRBV10-1	-	TGCGCCAGCAGGGACTCGACTAGCACAGATACGCAGTATTTT	CASRDSTSTDTQYF
TRBJ1-4	few	TRBV30	-	TGTGCCTGGAGTGTCGGGGGGGAACTGTTTTTT	CAWSVGGELFF
TRBJ2-3	-	TRBV6-6	TRBD2	TGTGCCAGCAGTTATTCGGGGGGGGATACGCAGTATTTT	CASSYSGGDTQYF
TRBJ2-5	-	TRBV2	-	TGTGCCAGCAGCGGACAGCCATCGGTGGAGTGGACCCAGTACTTC	CASSGQPSVEWTQYF
TRBJ2-3	-	TRBV7-9	-	TGTGCCAGCAGCCCCAGGGGGGCTAGCGGGAGCACAGATACGCAGTATTTT	CASSPRGASGSTDTQYF
TRBJ1-3	-	TRBV6-1	-	TGTGCCAGCATGCGACAGGTCGTCTCTGGAAACACCATATATTTT	CASMRQVVSGNTIYF
TRBJ2-7	-	TRBV27	-	TGTGCCAGCAGTCCCACCGACAACACCTACGAGCAGTACTTC	CASSPTDNTYEQYF
TRBJ1-2	-	TRBV7-9	-	TGTGCCAGCAGCTCCCTGCCCTGGGGCGGCTATGGCTACACCTTC	CASSSLPWGGYGYTF